This T cell receptor (beta chain) is from a study of T cells in localized non-small cell lung cancer. Study-level points and caveats: Median detection of top 100 tumor clones in adjacent lung was 57 clones.

Clones were read by immunoSEQ multiplex PCR, and TCRdb kept only the in-frame ones, dropping some. The sample records 1,000 to 1,500 clones, roughly 24% being singletons. This CDR3 region has 14 residues. Germline V lookup: CDR1 WSHSY, CDR2 SAAADI. Trimming stripped 5 bases from V and 1 base from J, with 12 bases between. On this clone itself: The antigen is undetermined.

Sequences were derived from lung tumor tissue, sampled before any cancer treatment. The sequence came from a man aged 40 to 75 with stage II squamous cell lung carcinoma. This chain joins TRBV10-2 and TRBJ2-7; D is unresolved. The CDR3 is CASSRAYKSYEQYF. Here the CDR3 DNA reads TGCGCCAGCAGTAGAGCGTATAAGTCCTACGAGCAGTACTTC.